This T cell receptor (beta chain) was documented in a study of T cell responses to AZD1222 COVID-19 vaccine. General study findings and limits: Spike was spanned by vaccine-associated CD4 TCRs, with dominance at 160-218 and 743-854. Regions left unmutated in variants are reportedly the target of nearly half of spike-specific TCRs. Donors were mostly white British, more females; clonal diversity possibly underestimated.

V gave up 2 bases and J gave up 3 bases; unmatched junction bases: 7. The CDR3 length is 19 residues. Per the germline V gene, CDR1 is LGHDT and CDR2 is YNNKEL (reference sequence). Generated by immunoSEQ multiplex PCR, the TCRdb table keeps only in-frame clones and is missing some. Of 150,000 to 200,000 clones in the sample, 85% to 90% were seen once. On this clone itself: Its antigen is as yet unknown.

Sequenced material: peripheral blood, taken 28 days after the second AZD1222 dose. The sequence was collected from an adult who received the AZD1222 COVID-19 vaccine. V and J are TRBV3-1 (or the pseudogene TRBV3-2) and TRBJ2-1; 16 bases line up with TRBD2. The CDR3 nucleotides read TGTGCCAGCAGCCAACCACCGGGACTAGCGGGAGGGAACTACAATGAGCAGTTCTTC. Translated, it gives CASSQPPGLAGGNYNEQFF.